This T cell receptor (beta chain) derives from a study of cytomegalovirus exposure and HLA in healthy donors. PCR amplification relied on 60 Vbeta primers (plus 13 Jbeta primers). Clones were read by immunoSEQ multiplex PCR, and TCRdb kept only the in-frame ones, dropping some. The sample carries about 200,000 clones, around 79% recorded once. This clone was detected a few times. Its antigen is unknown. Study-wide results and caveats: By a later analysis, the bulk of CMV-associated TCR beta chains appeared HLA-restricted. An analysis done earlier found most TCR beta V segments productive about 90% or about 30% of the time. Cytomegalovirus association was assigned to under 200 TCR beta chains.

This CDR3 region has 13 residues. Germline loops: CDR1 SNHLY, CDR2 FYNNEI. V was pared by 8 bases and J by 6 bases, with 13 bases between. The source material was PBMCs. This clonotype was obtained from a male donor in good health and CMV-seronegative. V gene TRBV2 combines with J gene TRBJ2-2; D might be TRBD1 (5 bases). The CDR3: CASLPGSAGELFF. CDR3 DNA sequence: TGTGCCAGCCTCCCAGGGTCGGCCGGGGAGCTGTTTTTT.